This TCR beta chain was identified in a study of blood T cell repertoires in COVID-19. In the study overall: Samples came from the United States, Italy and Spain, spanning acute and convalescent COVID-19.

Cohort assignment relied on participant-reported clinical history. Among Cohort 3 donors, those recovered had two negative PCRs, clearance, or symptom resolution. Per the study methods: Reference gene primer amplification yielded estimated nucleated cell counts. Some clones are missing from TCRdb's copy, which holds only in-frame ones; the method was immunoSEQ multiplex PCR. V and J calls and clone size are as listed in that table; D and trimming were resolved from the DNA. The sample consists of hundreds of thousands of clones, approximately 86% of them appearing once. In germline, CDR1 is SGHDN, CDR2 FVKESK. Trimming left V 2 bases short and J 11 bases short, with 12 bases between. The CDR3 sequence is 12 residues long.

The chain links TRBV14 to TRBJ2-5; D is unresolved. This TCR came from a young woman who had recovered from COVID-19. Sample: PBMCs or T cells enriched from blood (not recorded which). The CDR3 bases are TGTGCCAGCAGCCAATACGGCCCTAGGCAGTACTTC. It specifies CASSQYGPRQYF.